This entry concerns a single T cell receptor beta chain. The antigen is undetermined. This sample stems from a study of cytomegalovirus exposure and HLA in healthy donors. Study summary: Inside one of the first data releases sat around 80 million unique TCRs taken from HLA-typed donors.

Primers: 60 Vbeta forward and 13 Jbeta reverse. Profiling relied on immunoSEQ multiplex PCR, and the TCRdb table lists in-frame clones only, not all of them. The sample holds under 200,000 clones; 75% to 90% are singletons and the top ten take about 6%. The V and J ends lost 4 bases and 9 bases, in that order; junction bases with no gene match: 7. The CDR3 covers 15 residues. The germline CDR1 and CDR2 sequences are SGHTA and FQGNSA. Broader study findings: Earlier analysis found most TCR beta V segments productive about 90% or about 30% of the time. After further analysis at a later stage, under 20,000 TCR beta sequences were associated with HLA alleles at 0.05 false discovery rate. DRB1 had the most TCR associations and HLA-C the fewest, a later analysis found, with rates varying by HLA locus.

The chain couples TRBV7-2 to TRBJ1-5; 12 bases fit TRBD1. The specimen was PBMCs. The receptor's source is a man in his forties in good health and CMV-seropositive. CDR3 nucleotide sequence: TGTGCCAGCAGCTCGGGACAGGGGGCTCTCACGCCCCAGCATTTT. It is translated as CASSSGQGALTPQHF.